Following are 10 T cell receptor beta chains from one sample sequenced in a study of T-cell memory formation after mild COVID-19. One entry per CDR3 protein results from TCRdb running MiXCR on the 5' RACE reads. The sample comprises fewer than 650,000 distinct CDR3 sequences, about 20% of which are singletons, and roughly 9.1% rests with the top ten. Material: PBMCs or a T cell subset sorted from them (not recorded which). Receptors originate from an adult woman who had mild COVID-19 (a few samples of this study predate the infection). Cell type and time point are not known.

This chain links TRBV10-3 with TRBJ1-4; 7 positions agree with TRBD1. The germline CDR1 and CDR2 sequences are ENHRY and SYGVKD. The CDR3 has 15 residues. The ends lost 2 bases at V and 7 bases at J; junction bases unmatched: 7. CDR3 nucleotide sequence: TGTGCCATCAGTGAGACAGGCTCAGGGGGTGAAAAACTGTTTTTT. This codes for CAISETGSGGEKLFF.

This clonotype has just a few counts. The rearrangement links TRBV4-1 to TRBJ2-7, with 12 bases fitting TRBD1. The CDR3 loop spans 17 amino acids. V was pared by 4 bases and J by 6 bases, with 13 bases of the junction left unmatched. Germline V gene sequence: CDR1 MGHRA, CDR2 YSYEKL. In DNA form, the CDR3 reads TGCGCCAGCAGCCCAAAAACCCCGGGACAGGGGGCAAGCGAGCAGTACTTC. It yields the protein CASSPKTPGQGASEQYF.

In its sample, this clonotype was seen a few times. The chain employs TRBV7-6 and TRBJ1-6; TRBD1 is a possible D gene (6 bases). The germline gives CDR1 SGHVS, CDR2 FNYEAQ. The CDR3 spans 15 residues. The germline V and J ends were trimmed by 2 bases and 7 bases, with 12 bases remaining between them. The CDR3 reads CASSLYTGKNSPLHF. CDR3 DNA sequence: TGTGCCAGCAGCTTATACACAGGGAAGAATTCACCCCTCCACTTT.

This clonotype appeared a few times. The chain joins TRBV5-6 to TRBJ1-1; D not certain. V was pared by 2 bases and J by 2 bases, with 10 bases between. The CDR3 length is 14 residues. Germline CDR1 SGHDT, CDR2 YYEEEE. The CDR3 DNA reads TGTGCCAGCAGCTTTCCGGTTTCAAACACTGAAGCTTTCTTT. Protein product: CASSFPVSNTEAFF.

The V gene is TRBV7-2, the J gene TRBJ2-7; D perhaps matches TRBD2 (6 bases). The V end lost 5 bases, the J end lost 1 base, and 21 bases lay between the germline ends. CDR3 length: 17 residues. CDR1 SGHTA and CDR2 FQGNSA come from the germline V gene. In DNA form, the CDR3 reads TGTGCCAGCAGCCCCCGCCCATACCGGGCGGGGTCCTACGAGCAGTACTTC. Its translation is CASSPRPYRAGSYEQYF.

This clonotype turned up a few times. This chain's CDR3 is CASSQDHSSASGRNEQFF. The CDR3 coding sequence is TGTGCCAGCAGCCAAGATCATTCTTCGGCTAGCGGGAGGAATGAGCAGTTCTTC. The chain employs TRBV4-2 and TRBJ2-1; 11 bases match TRBD2. Germline assignment: CDR1 LGHNA and CDR2 YNFKEQ. The CDR3 spans 18 residues. J lost 7 bases, V lost 0 bases, and 11 bases had no gene match.

The J gene is TRBJ1-2, the V gene TRBV2, with 7 bases lining up with TRBD1. The ends lost 10 bases at V and 2 bases at J; junction bases unmatched: 7. Germline loops: CDR1 SNHLY, CDR2 FYNNEI. The CDR3 sequence is 13 residues long. The CDR3 spells CATRQGVNYGYTF. The CDR3 nucleotides read TGTGCCACCCGGCAGGGGGTGAACTATGGCTACACCTTC.

The chain is built from TRBV12-3 or TRBV12-4 and TRBJ1-4; TRBD1 matches 8 bases. Germline trimming cut 4 bases from V and 1 base from J; bases unmatched to any gene: 5. The CDR3 is made up of 16 amino acids. CDR3 DNA sequence: TGTGCCAGCAGTTCTCGTGACAGGGGAACTAATGAAAAACTGTTTTTT. It translates to CASSSRDRGTNEKLFF.

This clonotype was recorded a few times. This chain uses TRBV4-1 with TRBJ1-6, with a possible D match to TRBD1 (5 bases). Germline V CDR1 and CDR2: MGHRA, YSYEKL. The CDR3 has 15 amino acids. V was cut by 4 bases and J by 5 bases, with 12 bases left in between. The CDR3 nucleotides read TGCGCCAGCAGCCTACGGGGAGGGGATAATTCACCCCTCCACTTT. Its protein is CASSLRGGDNSPLHF.

V is TRBV2 and J is TRBJ1-1; D ambiguous. Trimming shortened V by 6 bases and J by 4 bases, and 9 bases separated the two germline ends. The CDR3 covers 12 residues. The germline CDR1 and CDR2 sequences are SNHLY and FYNNEI. CDR3 sequence (DNA): TGTGCCAGCAGATCCATGGCCACTGAAGCTTTCTTT. This encodes CASRSMATEAFF.